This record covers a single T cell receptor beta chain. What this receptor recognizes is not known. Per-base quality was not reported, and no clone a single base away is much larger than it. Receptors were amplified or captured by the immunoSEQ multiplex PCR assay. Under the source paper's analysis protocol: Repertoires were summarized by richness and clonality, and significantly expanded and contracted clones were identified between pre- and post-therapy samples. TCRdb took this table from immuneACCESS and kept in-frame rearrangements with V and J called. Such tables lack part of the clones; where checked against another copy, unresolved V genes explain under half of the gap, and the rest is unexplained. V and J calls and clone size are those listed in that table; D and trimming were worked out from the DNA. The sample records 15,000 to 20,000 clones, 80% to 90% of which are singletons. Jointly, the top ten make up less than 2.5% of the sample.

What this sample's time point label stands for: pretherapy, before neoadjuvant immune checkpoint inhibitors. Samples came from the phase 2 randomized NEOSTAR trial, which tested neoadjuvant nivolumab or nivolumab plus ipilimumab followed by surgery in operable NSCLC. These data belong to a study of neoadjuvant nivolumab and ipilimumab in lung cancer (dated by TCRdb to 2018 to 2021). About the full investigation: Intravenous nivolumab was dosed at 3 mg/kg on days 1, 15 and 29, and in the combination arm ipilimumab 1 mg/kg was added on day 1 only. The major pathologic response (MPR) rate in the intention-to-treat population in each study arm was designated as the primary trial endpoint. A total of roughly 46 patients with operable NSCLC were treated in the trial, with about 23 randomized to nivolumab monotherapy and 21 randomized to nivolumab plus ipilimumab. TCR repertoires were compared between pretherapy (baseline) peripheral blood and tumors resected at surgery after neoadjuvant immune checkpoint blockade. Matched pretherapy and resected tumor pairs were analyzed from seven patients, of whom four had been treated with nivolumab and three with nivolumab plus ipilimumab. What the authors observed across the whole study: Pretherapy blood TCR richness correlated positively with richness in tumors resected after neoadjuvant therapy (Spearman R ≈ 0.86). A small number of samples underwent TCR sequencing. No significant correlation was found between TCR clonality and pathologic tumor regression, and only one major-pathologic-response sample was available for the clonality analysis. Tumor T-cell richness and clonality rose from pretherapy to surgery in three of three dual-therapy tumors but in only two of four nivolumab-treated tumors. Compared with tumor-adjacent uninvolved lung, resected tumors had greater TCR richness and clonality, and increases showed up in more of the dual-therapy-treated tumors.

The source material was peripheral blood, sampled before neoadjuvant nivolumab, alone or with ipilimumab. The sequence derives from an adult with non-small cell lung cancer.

The DNA is as follows: TGTGCCAGCAGCTTAGGACACCGGATTAATGAAAAACTGTTTTTT. Translated, this is CASSLGHRINEKLFF. This chain joins TRBV7-9 to TRBJ1-4; there is no confident call for the D gene. Looking up the germline V gene (reference sequence) yields CDR1 SEHNR and CDR2 FQNEAQ. Taken from cysteine to phenylalanine, the CDR3 has 15 residues. Only the CDR3 region is kept as DNA, spanning 45 bases read in frame from base 1. The germline ends are 10 bases apart after V is trimmed by 1 base and J by 4 bases.